This TCR beta chain was identified in a study of blood T cells in healthy people across ages. This clonotype was seen more than once but under ten times. The antigen remains unidentified. Whole-study results and caveats: Relative to aged donors, long-lived donors carried more naive CD4+ cells and displayed higher diversity.

A second PCR, run for roughly 7 to 11 cycles, used a sample-barcoded 5' primer plus a J-beta primer mix. Every cDNA molecule bore a tag from a template-switch adaptor containing 12 random nucleotides. MiXCR, run by TCRdb on the 5' RACE reads, gives a single entry per CDR3 protein. The sample contains 1 million or so distinct CDR3 sequences, under 30% of which appear only once. CDR1 and CDR2 from the germline V gene are SGHAT and FQNNGV. J gave up 6 bases and V 5 bases, and 14 bases lay outside the gene matches. This CDR3 comprises 16 residues. These data were likewise used in another study, on T cells of mothers and their children. From that study: Mothers yielded over 9 million CDR3 reads, children around 3.3 million each.

Material for sequencing was blood. This sequence was found in a girl aged 2-10 years in good health. The V call is TRBV11-2, the J call TRBJ2-3, with 7 positions matching TRBD2. The CDR3 loop reads CASSPWSGEGRDTQYF. In nucleotides, the CDR3 is TGTGCCAGCAGCCCCTGGTCGGGGGAGGGCCGGGATACGCAGTATTTT.